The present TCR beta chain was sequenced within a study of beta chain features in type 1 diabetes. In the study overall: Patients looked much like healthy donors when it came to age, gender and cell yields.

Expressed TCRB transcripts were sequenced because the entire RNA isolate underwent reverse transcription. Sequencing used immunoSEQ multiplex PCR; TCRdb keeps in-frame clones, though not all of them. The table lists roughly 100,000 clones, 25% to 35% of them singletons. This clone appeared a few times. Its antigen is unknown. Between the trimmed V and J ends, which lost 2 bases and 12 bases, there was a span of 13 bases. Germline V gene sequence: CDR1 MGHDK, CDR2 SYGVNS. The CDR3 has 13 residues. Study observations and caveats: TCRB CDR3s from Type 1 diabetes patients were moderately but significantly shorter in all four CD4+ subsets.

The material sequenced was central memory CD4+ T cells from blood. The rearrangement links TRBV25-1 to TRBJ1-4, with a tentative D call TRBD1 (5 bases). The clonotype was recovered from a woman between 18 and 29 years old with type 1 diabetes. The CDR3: CASSERDGGELFF. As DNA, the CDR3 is TGTGCCAGCAGTGAACGGGACGGCGGGGAACTGTTTTTT.